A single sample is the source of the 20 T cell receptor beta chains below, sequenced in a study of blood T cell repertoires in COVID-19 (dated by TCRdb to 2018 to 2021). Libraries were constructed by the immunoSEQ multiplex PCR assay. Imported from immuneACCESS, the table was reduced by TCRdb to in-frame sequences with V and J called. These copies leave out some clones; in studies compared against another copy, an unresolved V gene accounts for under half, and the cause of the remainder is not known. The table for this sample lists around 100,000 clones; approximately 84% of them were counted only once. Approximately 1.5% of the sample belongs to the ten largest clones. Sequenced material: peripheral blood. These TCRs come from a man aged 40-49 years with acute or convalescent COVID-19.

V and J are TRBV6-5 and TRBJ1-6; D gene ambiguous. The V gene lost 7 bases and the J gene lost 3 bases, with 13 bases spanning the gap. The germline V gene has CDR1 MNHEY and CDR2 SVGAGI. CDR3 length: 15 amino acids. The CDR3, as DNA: TGTGCCAGCAACCAAGACATCCGCTATAATTCACCCCTCCACTTT. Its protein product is CASNQDIRYNSPLHF.

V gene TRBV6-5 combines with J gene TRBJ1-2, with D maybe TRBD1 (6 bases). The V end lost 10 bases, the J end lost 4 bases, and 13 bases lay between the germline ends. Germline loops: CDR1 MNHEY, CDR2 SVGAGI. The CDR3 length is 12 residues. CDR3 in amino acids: CATTGNSYGYTF. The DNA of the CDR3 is TGTGCCACCACAGGGAACTCCTATGGCTACACCTTC.

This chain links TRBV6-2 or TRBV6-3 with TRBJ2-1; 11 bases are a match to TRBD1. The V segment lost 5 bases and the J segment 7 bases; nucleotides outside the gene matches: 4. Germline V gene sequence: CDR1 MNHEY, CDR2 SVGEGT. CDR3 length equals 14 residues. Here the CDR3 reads CASSHGTGGNEQFF. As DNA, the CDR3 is TGTGCCAGCAGTCATGGGACAGGGGGAAATGAGCAGTTCTTC.

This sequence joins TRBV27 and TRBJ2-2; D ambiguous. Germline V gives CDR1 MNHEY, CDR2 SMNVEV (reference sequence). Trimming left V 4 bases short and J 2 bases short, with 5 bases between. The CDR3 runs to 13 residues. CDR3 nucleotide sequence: TGTGCCAGCAGTTCAGTTAACACCGGGGAGCTGTTTTTT. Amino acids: CASSSVNTGELFF.

In DNA, the CDR3 is TGTGCCAGCAGGGGACAGGGGGGACAACCACGAGGGCAGTACTTC. It translates to CASRGQGGQPRGQYF. This sequence joins TRBV7-2 and TRBJ2-7; 11 nucleotides match TRBD1. The V gene end was trimmed by 6 bases and the J gene end by 9 bases; junction bases not matched to a gene: 13. CDR3 length: 15 amino acids. Germline V gene data show CDR1 as SGHTA and CDR2 as FQGNSA.

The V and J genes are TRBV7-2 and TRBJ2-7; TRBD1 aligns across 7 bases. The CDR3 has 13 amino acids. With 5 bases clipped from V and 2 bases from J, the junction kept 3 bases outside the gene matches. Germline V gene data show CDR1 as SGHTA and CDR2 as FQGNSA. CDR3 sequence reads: CASSTDRAYEQYF. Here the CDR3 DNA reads TGTGCCAGCAGCACCGACAGGGCCTACGAGCAGTACTTC.

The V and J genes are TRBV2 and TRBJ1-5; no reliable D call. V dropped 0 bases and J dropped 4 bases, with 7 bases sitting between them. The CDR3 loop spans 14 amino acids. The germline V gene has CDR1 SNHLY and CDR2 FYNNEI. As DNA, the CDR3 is TGTGCCAGCAGTGAAGCCGGACTTAATCAGCCCCAGCATTTT. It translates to CASSEAGLNQPQHF.

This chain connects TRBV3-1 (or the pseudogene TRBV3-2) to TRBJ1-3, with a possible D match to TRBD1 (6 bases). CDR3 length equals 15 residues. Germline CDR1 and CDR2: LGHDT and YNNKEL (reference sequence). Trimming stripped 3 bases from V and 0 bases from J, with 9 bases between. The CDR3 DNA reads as TGTGCCAGCAGCCAGGGCAGGGGCTCTGGAAACACCATATATTTT. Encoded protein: CASSQGRGSGNTIYF.

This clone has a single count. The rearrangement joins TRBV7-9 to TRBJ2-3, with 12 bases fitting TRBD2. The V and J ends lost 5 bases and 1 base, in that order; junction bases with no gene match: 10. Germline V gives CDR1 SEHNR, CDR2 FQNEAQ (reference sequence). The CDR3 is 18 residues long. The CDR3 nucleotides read TGTGCCAGCAGCCCAGGGCAACTAGCGGGGGGACGCACAGATACGCAGTATTTT. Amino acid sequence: CASSPGQLAGGRTDTQYF.

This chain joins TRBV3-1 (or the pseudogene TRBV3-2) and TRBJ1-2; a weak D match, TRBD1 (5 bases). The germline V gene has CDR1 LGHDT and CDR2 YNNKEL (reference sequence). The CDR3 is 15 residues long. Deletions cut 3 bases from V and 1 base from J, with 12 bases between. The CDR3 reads CASSQSGRNNYGYTF. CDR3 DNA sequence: TGTGCCAGCAGCCAGTCAGGGCGGAATAACTATGGCTACACCTTC.

CDR3 region: CASRGGGYGYTF. The CDR3 DNA reads as TGTGCCAGCAGAGGGGGCGGCTATGGCTACACCTTC. The chain combines TRBV28 with TRBJ1-2; 7 positions match TRBD1. CDR1 and CDR2 from the germline V gene are MDHEN and SYDVKM. With V trimmed by 6 bases and J by 4 bases, 2 bases remained unmatched. The CDR3 extends over 12 amino acids.

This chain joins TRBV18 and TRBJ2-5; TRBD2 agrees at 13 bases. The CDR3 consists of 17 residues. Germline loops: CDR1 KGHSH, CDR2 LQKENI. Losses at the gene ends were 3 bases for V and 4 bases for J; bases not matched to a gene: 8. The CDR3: CASSPPGLAGAGETQYF. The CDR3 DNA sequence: TGTGCCAGCTCACCCCCCGGACTAGCGGGAGCTGGAGAGACCCAGTACTTC.

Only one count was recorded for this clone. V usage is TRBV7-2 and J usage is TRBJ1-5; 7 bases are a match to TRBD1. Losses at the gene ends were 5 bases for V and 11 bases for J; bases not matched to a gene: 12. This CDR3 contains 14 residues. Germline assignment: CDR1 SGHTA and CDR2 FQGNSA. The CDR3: CASSLGGGQIAQHF. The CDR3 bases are TGTGCCAGCAGCCTCGGGGGGGGACAGATTGCCCAGCATTTT.

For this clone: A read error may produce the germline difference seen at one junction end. CDR3 region: CASSSTSGGGPQYF. CDR3 nucleotides: TGTGCTAGCAGCTCGACTAGCGGGGGGGGGCCCCAGTACTTC. V gene TRBV7-7 combines with J gene TRBJ2-5, with 14 bases lining up with TRBD2. The length of the CDR3 is 14 residues. Germline assignment: CDR1 SSHAT and CDR2 FNYEAQ (reference sequence).

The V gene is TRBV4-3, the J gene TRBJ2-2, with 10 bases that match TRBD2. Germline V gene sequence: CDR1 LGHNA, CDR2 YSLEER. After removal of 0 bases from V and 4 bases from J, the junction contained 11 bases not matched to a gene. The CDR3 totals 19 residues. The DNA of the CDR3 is TGCGCCAGCAGCCAAGAGTTCAGCGGGGGGGCGTCGGGCACCGGGGAGCTGTTTTTT. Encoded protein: CASSQEFSGGASGTGELFF.

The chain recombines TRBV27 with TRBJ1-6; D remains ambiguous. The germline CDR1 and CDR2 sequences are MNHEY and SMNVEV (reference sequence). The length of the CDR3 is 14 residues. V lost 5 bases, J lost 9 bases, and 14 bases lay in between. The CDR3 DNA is TGTGCCAGCAGTCTGAGGTGGTTGGGTTCACCCCTCCACTTT. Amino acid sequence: CASSLRWLGSPLHF.

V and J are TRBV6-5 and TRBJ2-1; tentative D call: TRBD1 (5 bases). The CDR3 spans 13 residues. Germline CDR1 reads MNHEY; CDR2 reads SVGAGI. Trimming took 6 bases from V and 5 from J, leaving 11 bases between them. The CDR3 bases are TGTGCCAGCAGAAGACAGAGAAACAATGAGCAGTTCTTC. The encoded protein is CASRRQRNNEQFF.

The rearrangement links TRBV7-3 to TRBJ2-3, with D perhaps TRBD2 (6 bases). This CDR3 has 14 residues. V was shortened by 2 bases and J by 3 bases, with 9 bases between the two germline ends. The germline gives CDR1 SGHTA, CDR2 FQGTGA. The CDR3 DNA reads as TGTGCCAGCAGCTTAGGAGGGCCGACAGATACGCAGTATTTT. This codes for CASSLGGPTDTQYF.

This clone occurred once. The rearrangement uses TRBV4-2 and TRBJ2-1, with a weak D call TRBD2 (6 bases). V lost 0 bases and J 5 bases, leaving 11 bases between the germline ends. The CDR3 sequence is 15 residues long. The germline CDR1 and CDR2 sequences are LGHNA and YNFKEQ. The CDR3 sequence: CASSQDWGENNEQFF. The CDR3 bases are TGTGCCAGCAGCCAAGATTGGGGGGAGAACAATGAGCAGTTCTTC.

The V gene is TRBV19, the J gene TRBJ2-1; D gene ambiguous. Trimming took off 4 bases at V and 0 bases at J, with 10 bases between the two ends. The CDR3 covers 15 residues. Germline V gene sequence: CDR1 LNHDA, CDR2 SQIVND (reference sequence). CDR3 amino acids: CASSNTRSSYNEQFF. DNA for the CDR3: TGTGCCAGTAGTAACACGCGGAGCTCCTACAATGAGCAGTTCTTC.